The T cell receptor beta chain described here comes from a study of cytotoxic CD8 clonotypes in ibrutinib-treated CLL. Study findings and constraints: Few clonotypes were public, and these shrank or held steady under treatment.

Turning to this clone: Its antigen is currently unknown.

The planned depth of sequencing spanned 1 in 200,000 to 1 in 1 million T cells. The repertoire was sequenced with immunoSEQ multiplex PCR; TCRdb's copy has only in-frame clones and lacks some. This table holds some 290,000 clones, roughly 80% found once. Genomic DNA for TCR beta libraries, 2 to 2.5 micrograms, came from cryopreserved PBMCs. This clonotype originated in a human donor with chronic lymphocytic leukemia. The sample consisted of PBMCs, taken before ibrutinib treatment.

As DNA, the CDR3 is TGTGCCAGCAGTCCCGGGACAGCTAGCAATCAGCCCCAGCATTTT. It specifies CASSPGTASNQPQHF. The V and J genes are TRBV28 and TRBJ1-5; 7 bases fit TRBD1. Germline CDR1 MDHEN, CDR2 SYDVKM. The CDR3 has 15 residues. J was trimmed by 0 bases and V by 5 bases; bases with no gene match: 4.